These 19 T cell receptor beta chains were sequenced from one sample in a study of cytomegalovirus exposure and HLA in healthy donors. The study ran its PCR with 60 Vbeta and 13 Jbeta primers. Clones were sequenced by immunoSEQ multiplex PCR, and TCRdb holds only the in-frame ones, with some missing. The table has about 140,000 clones, around 80% seen once. The sample was PBMCs. These receptors originate from a female donor in good health and CMV-seropositive.

A single count supports this clone. This chain joins TRBV14 and TRBJ2-1, with 13 bases fitting TRBD2. The CDR3 runs to 16 residues. V lost 4 bases to trimming and J lost 6 bases; unmatched junction nucleotides: 6. Looked up from germline, CDR1 is SGHDN and CDR2 is FVKESK. The CDR3 DNA reads as TGTGCCAGCAGCCCCCTGACTAGCGGGAGGCTCAATGAGCAGTTCTTC. Translation: CASSPLTSGRLNEQFF.

The gene calls are TRBV10-3 and TRBJ2-7; TRBD1 matches at 8 bases. The CDR3 length is 15 residues. CDR1 ENHRY and CDR2 SYGVKD come from the germline V gene. V lost 3 bases to trimming and J lost 2 bases; unmatched junction nucleotides: 6. CDR3 residues: CAISDQPQGAYEQYF. The CDR3 DNA is TGTGCCATCAGTGACCAACCACAGGGGGCCTACGAGCAGTACTTC.

The gene calls are TRBV4-1 and TRBJ1-5; D unclear. The V end was cut by 8 bases, the J end by 3 bases, with 14 bases between. The V gene's germline CDR1 is MGHRA and CDR2 YSYEKL. The CDR3 runs 14 residues. CDR3 residues: CASSGQMNNQPQHF. CDR3 coding DNA: TGCGCCAGCTCTGGGCAGATGAACAATCAGCCCCAGCATTTT.

The chain links TRBV15 to TRBJ2-5; tentatively, D is TRBD1 (6 bases). Per the germline V gene, CDR1 is LNHNV and CDR2 is YYDKDF (reference sequence). This CDR3 is 14 amino acids long. The V end lost 0 bases, the J end lost 3 bases, and 8 bases lay between the germline ends. The CDR3: CATSRDRGEETQYF. In DNA, the CDR3 is TGTGCCACCAGCAGAGACAGGGGCGAAGAGACCCAGTACTTC.

The chain links TRBV4-1 to TRBJ1-1; tentative D call: TRBD1 (5 bases). With 0 bases removed from V and 3 bases from J, the gap between germline ends came to 17 bases. Germline assignment: CDR1 MGHRA and CDR2 YSYEKL. The CDR3 has 17 residues. The CDR3 here is CASSQDPPGSTHTEAFF. The CDR3 bases are TGCGCCAGCAGCCAAGATCCTCCAGGGTCAACCCACACTGAAGCTTTCTTT.

This chain links TRBV30 with TRBJ1-1; D is unresolved. The CDR3 length is 13 residues. The ends were cut back, 3 bases at V and 3 bases at J, with 11 bases in the middle. The germline gives CDR1 GTSNPN, CDR2 SVGIG (reference sequence). CDR3 coding DNA: TGTGCCTGGAGCCTTCTAGGCTACACTGAAGCTTTCTTT. It is translated as CAWSLLGYTEAFF.

V is TRBV15 and J is TRBJ1-2; 7 nucleotides agree with TRBD1. The CDR3 loop spans 15 amino acids. V lost 4 bases and J lost 3; bases outside the gene matches: 8. CDR1 and CDR2 (germline): LNHNV, YYDKDF (reference sequence). CDR3 nucleotides: TGTGCCACCAGCAAGGACAGGACCGCTTACTATGGCTACACCTTC. Translated: CATSKDRTAYYGYTF.

This sequence joins TRBV18 and TRBJ1-1; 7 positions agree with TRBD1. The CDR3 length is 13 residues. CDR1 and CDR2 (germline): KGHSH, LQKENI. J gave up 8 bases and V 3 bases, and 6 bases lay outside the gene matches. The CDR3: CASSPQTGLEAFF. The DNA of the CDR3 is TGTGCCAGCTCACCCCAGACAGGGTTGGAAGCTTTCTTT.

The rearrangement links TRBV10-3 to TRBJ2-5; TRBD2 matches 7 bases. The closer fit of TRBJ2-7 to the DNA end suggests the J call may be wrong. The CDR3 has 14 residues. Germline CDR1 is ENHRY and CDR2 is SYGVKD. CDR3 sequence reads: CAISEGRGGVEQYF. CDR3 nucleotides: TGTGCCATCAGTGAGGGAAGGGGAGGGGTCGAGCAGTACTTC.

This clone has just one count. This chain uses TRBV5-1 with TRBJ2-1; D remains unclear. Germline V gives CDR1 SGHRS, CDR2 YFSETQ. The CDR3 extends over 13 amino acids. V was cut by 0 bases and J by 5 bases, with 6 bases left in between. The CDR3 reads CASSLAVHNEQFF. CDR3 DNA sequence: TGCGCCAGCAGCTTGGCGGTACACAATGAGCAGTTCTTC.

The chain has TRBV11-2 and TRBJ2-2; possibly TRBD2 for D (5 bases). V lost 5 bases, J lost 2 bases, and 9 bases lay in between. The CDR3 runs to 14 residues. Germline CDR1 SGHAT, CDR2 FQNNGV. In DNA, the CDR3 is TGTGCCAGCAGCACAACGGGAAACACCGGGGAGCTGTTTTTT. Its translation: CASSTTGNTGELFF.

The chain employs TRBV7-3 and TRBJ2-5; D not certain. With the DNA end fitting TRBJ2-7 better, the J assignment may be wrong. Germline-derived CDR1 and CDR2 are SGHTA and FQGTGA. CDR3 size: 13 residues. The CDR3 region is CASSLSQSYEQYF. CDR3 bases: TGTGCCAGCAGCTTATCACAGTCCTACGAGCAGTACTTC.

Concerning this clone itself: Different DNA sequences within this sample yield the same CDR3. As DNA, the CDR3 is TGCGCCAGCAGCCCAGCGATAGGTCAACCCCAGCATTTT. This gives the protein CASSPAIGQPQHF. The rearrangement uses TRBV4-1 and TRBJ1-5; no reliable D call. Germline V gene sequence: CDR1 MGHRA, CDR2 YSYEKL. This CDR3 is 13 amino acids long. Deletions cut 4 bases from V and 10 bases from J, with 14 bases between.

V is TRBV10-1 and J is TRBJ2-1; D remains ambiguous. The germline V gene has CDR1 WNHNN and CDR2 SYGVQD (reference sequence). The CDR3 has 12 amino acids. The ends were cut back, 6 bases at V and 6 bases at J, with 9 bases in the middle. CDR3 DNA: TGCGCCAGCAGGGGCGCCCGCAATGAGCAGTTCTTC. This sequence encodes CASRGARNEQFF.

The J gene is TRBJ2-7, the V gene TRBV28; 7 bases map to TRBD1. The CDR3 is 13 residues long. CDR1 MDHEN and CDR2 SYDVKM come from the germline V gene. V dropped 5 bases and J dropped 5; count of bases not matched to a gene: 6. The CDR3 sequence: CASSPGQADEQYF. As DNA, the CDR3 is TGTGCCAGCAGTCCCGGACAGGCCGACGAGCAGTACTTC.

The rearrangement links TRBV5-4 to TRBJ2-7; 10 bases are shared with TRBD2. Germline V gene data show CDR1 as SGHNT and CDR2 as YYREEE (reference sequence). V lost 4 bases, J lost 7 bases, and 8 bases stayed unmatched. The CDR3 spans 14 residues. The CDR3 DNA reads TGTGCCAGCAGCCCGGGACTAGCGCGAGGGGAGCAGTACTTC. Protein: CASSPGLARGEQYF.

In the case of this clone: At one boundary the junction diverges from the germline segment, which might be a read error. Other DNA sequences from this sample encode an identical CDR3 as well. The rearrangement uses TRBV11-2 and TRBJ1-5; 7 bases line up with TRBD1. The CDR3 runs to 14 residues. Germline assignment: CDR1 SGHAT and CDR2 FQNNGV. The DNA for the CDR3 is TGTGCCAGCAGCGGTGAAGGGGGCAATCAGCCCCAACATTTT. Amino acid sequence: CASSGEGGNQPQHF.

The chain recombines TRBV30 with TRBJ2-1; D is possibly TRBD1 (7 bases). Germline V gene lookup returns CDR1 GTSNPN and CDR2 SVGIG (reference sequence). V lost 0 bases and J 4 bases, leaving 10 bases between the germline ends. This CDR3 comprises 14 residues. The CDR3 nucleotides are TGTGCCTGGAGTGTGCGGGACAGATACAATGAGCAGTTCTTC. It specifies CAWSVRDRYNEQFF. Full variable domain (remainder filled in from reference TRBV30 and TRBJ2-1): SQTIHQWPATLVQPVGSPLSLECTVEGTSNPNLYWYRQAAGRGLQLLFYSVGIGQISSEVPQNLSASRPQDRQFILSSKKLLLSDSGFYLCAWSVRDRYNEQFFGPGTRLTVL.

On this clone itself: The junction and the germline gene differ at one end; a read error may be behind it. The chain joins TRBV12-5 to TRBJ1-5; TRBD1 matches at 9 bases. CDR3 length: 15 residues. The germline V gene encodes CDR1 LGHNT and CDR2 FRNRAP. The CDR3 reads CASGLDRGENQPQHF. The CDR3 nucleotides are TGTGCTAGTGGATTGGACAGGGGAGAGAATCAGCCCCAGCATTTT.